The rows below give T cell receptor beta chains drawn from one sample of a study of vaccination and CD4 T cells after COVID-19. Using its own MiXCR run on the PCR reads, TCRdb lists one record per CDR3 protein. Among more than 9,000 distinct CDR3 sequences listed, roughly 70% were seen once. Their specific antigens are unknown. Sequencing was performed on CD4+ T cells from blood, cultured in vitro. The receptors were sampled from a human donor who had recovered from COVID-19. Both conserved end residues are part of each CDR3. D genes are given only for firm matches. The size entry is marked missing in some rows and otherwise reads once, few, many or a size class.

v_gene	j_gene	d_gene	abundance	CDR3nt	CDR3aa
TRBV30	TRBJ1-5	NA	NA	TGTGCCTGGACTGGCGGCTACAATCAGCCCCAGCATTTT	CAWTGGYNQPQHF
TRBV19	TRBJ2-5	NA	NA	TGTGCCAGTAACCAACAGGGAATCCACCAAGAGACCCAGTACTTC	CASNQQGIHQETQYF
TRBV4-1	TRBJ2-7	NA	NA	TGCGCCAGCAGCCAAGATGGGAGGAACGAGCAGTACTTC	CASSQDGRNEQYF
TRBV20-1	TRBJ1-1	NA	few	TGCAGTGCTAGCCCGTTTGAGAGGGCGGACACTGAAGCTTTCTTT	CSASPFERADTEAFF
TRBV30	TRBJ1-1	NA	NA	TGTGCCTGGAGACGGAGATTTGAAGCTTTCTTT	CAWRRRFEAFF
TRBV7-2	TRBJ2-7	NA	NA	TGTGCCAGCAGCTCCCAGGGGGGGAGCTACGAGCAGTACTTC	CASSSQGGSYEQYF
TRBV2	TRBJ2-5	TRBD2	NA	TGTGCCAGCAGCCGCGGGACTAGCGGGAGGGTGGAAGAGACCCAGTACTTC	CASSRGTSGRVEETQYF
TRBV6-1	TRBJ1-1	NA	NA	TGTGCCAGCACCCCTTTCTCAAATGGGATGAACACTGAAGCTTTCTTT	CASTPFSNGMNTEAFF
TRBV30	TRBJ1-5	NA	NA	TGTGCCTGGAGTGACCGACGGGGGGCGAGCAATCAGCCCCAGCATTTT	CAWSDRRGASNQPQHF
TRBV2	TRBJ1-1	NA	once	TGTGCCAGCAGTGAAGTTCCGAACACTGAAGCTTTCTTT	CASSEVPNTEAFF
TRBV30	TRBJ1-2	NA	NA	TGTGCCTGGAGTCGGCCCACCTATGGCTACACCTTC	CAWSRPTYGYTF
TRBV19	TRBJ1-3	NA	NA	TGTGCCAGTAGTATGACGGTTGGAAACACCATATATTTT	CASSMTVGNTIYF
TRBV27	TRBJ2-3	TRBD2	NA	TGTGCCAGCAGTTTATCGGGTAGCGGGGGGCTCACAGATACGCAGTATTTT	CASSLSGSGGLTDTQYF
TRBV7-9	TRBJ1-5	NA	NA	TGTGCCAGCAGCTTCGGTAGCCTCAATCAGCCCCAGCATTTT	CASSFGSLNQPQHF
TRBV11-3	TRBJ2-7	NA	few	TGTGCCAGCAGCTTAGACCGGTACGAGCAGTACTTC	CASSLDRYEQYF
TRBV7-2	TRBJ2-1	TRBD1	NA	TGTGCCAGCAGCCGGACAGGGGTGTACAATGAGCAGTTCTTC	CASSRTGVYNEQFF
TRBV2	TRBJ1-2	NA	NA	TGTGCCAGCAGTGAAGCGCACCAGATAGGGAGAGGCTACACCTTC	CASSEAHQIGRGYTF
TRBV7-9	TRBJ2-7	NA	NA	TGTGCCAGCAGCTTCTTAGGGGCCGAGCAGTACTTC	CASSFLGAEQYF
TRBV28	TRBJ1-1	TRBD1	few	TGTGCCAGCAGTTTAGAGGGGGCGTACACTGAAGCTTTCTTT	CASSLEGAYTEAFF
TRBV25-1	TRBJ1-3	NA	NA	TGTGCCAGCAGTGAGACATATGGAAAAGGGGACACCATATATTTT	CASSETYGKGDTIYF
TRBV3-1	TRBJ2-4	TRBD2	NA	TGTGCCAGCAGCCAAGTGCGTACTAGCGGGGCCTTCGGGGGCATTCAGTACTTC	CASSQVRTSGAFGGIQYF
TRBV6-2/TRBV6-3	TRBJ1-5	TRBD1	NA	TGTGCCAGCAGTTACTCGACAGGGAGGGGTGGTCAGCCCCAGCATTTT	CASSYSTGRGGQPQHF
TRBV11-2	TRBJ2-1	TRBD2	NA	TGTGCCAGCAGCATCGGACTAGCAACCGTCGGTGAGCAGTTCTTC	CASSIGLATVGEQFF
TRBV7-2	TRBJ2-1	TRBD2	NA	TGTGCCAGCAGCAAACTAGCGGGGGGTGTGGGGGCCTACAATGAGCAGTTCTTC	CASSKLAGGVGAYNEQFF
TRBV6-2/TRBV6-3	TRBJ2-5	TRBD2	NA	TGTGCCAGCAACTACGGGGGGTTAGGAGAGACCCAGTACTTC	CASNYGGLGETQYF
TRBV5-4	TRBJ2-2	NA	NA	TGTGCCAGCAGCGAAGGGGCGACCAAGAACACCGGGGAGCTGTTTTTT	CASSEGATKNTGELFF
TRBV7-2	TRBJ2-3	NA	NA	TGTGCCAGCAGCTTAGTGTATGTCGCCGGGGATACGCAGTATTTT	CASSLVYVAGDTQYF
TRBV12-3/TRBV12-4	TRBJ1-5	TRBD1	large	TGTGCCAGCAGTGCCGGGACAGGCAATAATCAGCCCCAGCATTTT	CASSAGTGNNQPQHF
TRBV15	TRBJ1-1	NA	once	TGTGCCACCAGCAGAGATCCCTCGGGGGACACTGAAGCTTTCTTT	CATSRDPSGDTEAFF
TRBV7-2	TRBJ2-5	NA	NA	TGTGCCAGCACCCTGGATGGGACCCCCGGCGGGGAAACCCAGTACTTC	CASTLDGTPGGETQYF
TRBV19	TRBJ1-5	TRBD1	NA	TGTGCCAGTAGGCAAACAGGGGAAAATCAGCCCCAGCATTTT	CASRQTGENQPQHF
TRBV20-1	TRBJ2-1	TRBD2	NA	TGCAGTGCTAGTAGCGGGGGCTACAATGAGCAGTTCTTC	CSASSGGYNEQFF
TRBV2	TRBJ1-6	NA	NA	TGTGCCAGCAGTGAGGTCCTTTCGGGTTCACCCCTCCACTTT	CASSEVLSGSPLHF
TRBV11-2	TRBJ2-2	NA	NA	TGTGCCAGCAGTAATTCACGGGGCACCGGGGAGCTGTTTTTT	CASSNSRGTGELFF
TRBV30	TRBJ2-2	NA	NA	TGTGCCTGGAGTGTATCCCCGAACACCGGGGAGCTGTTTTTT	CAWSVSPNTGELFF
TRBV11-3	TRBJ1-1	NA	NA	TGTGCCAGCAGCTTAGATGGCAGGGAAGGGAGCACTGAAGCTTTCTTT	CASSLDGREGSTEAFF
TRBV12-3/TRBV12-4	TRBJ2-2	NA	NA	TGTGCCAGCAGCCCCATCGTAGGCAGGACCAACACCGGGGAGCTGTTTTTT	CASSPIVGRTNTGELFF
TRBV2	TRBJ2-1	TRBD2	few	TGTGCCAGCAGGTATAGCGGGGGGCAACGAAACAATGAGCAGTTCTTC	CASRYSGGQRNNEQFF
TRBV7-9	TRBJ2-7	NA	few	TGTGCCAGCAGCCCTAGCCCCCTCGGGACGCCCCCGCAGTACTTC	CASSPSPLGTPPQYF
TRBV11-2	TRBJ1-1	NA	NA	TGTGCCAGCAGCTTTACCCCCGGGACGGGGAACACTGAAGCTTTCTTT	CASSFTPGTGNTEAFF
TRBV6-1	TRBJ1-6	NA	few	TGTGCCAGCAGGGGGACGCCCCGGAATTCACCCCTCCACTTT	CASRGTPRNSPLHF
TRBV7-2	TRBJ1-1	TRBD1	NA	TGTGCCAGCAGCTTAGCGACAGGGGAGTTAACTGAAGCTTTCTTT	CASSLATGELTEAFF
TRBV6-1	TRBJ2-5	TRBD1	once	TGTGCCAGCAGTGGGAAGACCGGGACAGGGGAGACCCAGTACTTC	CASSGKTGTGETQYF
TRBV4-3	TRBJ2-5	NA	NA	TGCGCCAGCAGCCAAGATAGGATTGGAGGTCCAAAAGAGACCCAGTACTTC	CASSQDRIGGPKETQYF
TRBV11-2	TRBJ2-4	NA	NA	TGTGCCAGCAGCTTCCCCTTCGGGGGAAGGTACGCCAAAAACATTCAGTACTTC	CASSFPFGGRYAKNIQYF
TRBV6-1	TRBJ1-2	NA	few	TGTGCCAGCAGTGCATACTCACAGGGATTTAACTATGGCTACACCTTC	CASSAYSQGFNYGYTF
TRBV29-1	TRBJ2-5	NA	NA	TGCAGCGTTGAATCACAGAAGGAGACCCAGTACTTC	CSVESQKETQYF
TRBV11-2	TRBJ1-1	NA	NA	TGTGCCAGCAGCTTTGGTGAGGCCAACACTGAAGCTTTCTTT	CASSFGEANTEAFF
TRBV4-1	TRBJ2-2	NA	NA	TGCGCCAGCAGCCCACCTGGAGGCGGGGAGCTGTTTTTT	CASSPPGGGELFF
TRBV19	TRBJ1-4	NA	NA	TGTGCCAGTAGTATGTGGCAGAATCGTGAAAAACTGTTTTTT	CASSMWQNREKLFF
TRBV11-3	TRBJ2-2	NA	NA	TGTGCCAGCAGCCGCCAGGCGGGCAGCACCGGGGAGCTGTTTTTT	CASSRQAGSTGELFF
TRBV20-1	TRBJ2-5	TRBD1	NA	TGCAGTGCTAGACAGGTGGGACAGTCGCCCCGTTACCAAGAGACCCAGTACTTC	CSARQVGQSPRYQETQYF
TRBV7-9	TRBJ2-1	TRBD1	NA	TGTGCCAGCAGCTTAGACAGGGGGCGCGACAATGAGCAGTTCTTC	CASSLDRGRDNEQFF
TRBV19	TRBJ1-2	TRBD1	NA	TGTGCCAGTAGTATCCTGTCCCGGGACAGGGGTGGCTACACCTTC	CASSILSRDRGGYTF
TRBV7-9	TRBJ1-3	NA	NA	TGTGCCAGCAGCTTAGCGGGGAGTTACTCTGGAAACACCATATATTTT	CASSLAGSYSGNTIYF
TRBV11-2	TRBJ2-5	NA	few	TGTGCCAGCAGCTCCAACTTAGGCAGCCAAGAGACCCAGTACTTC	CASSSNLGSQETQYF
TRBV12-3/TRBV12-4	TRBJ1-5	TRBD1	NA	TGTGCCAGCAGGTCCGGGACAGGGGGAAATCAGCCCCAGCATTTT	CASRSGTGGNQPQHF